This is a list of T cell receptor beta chains from one sample in a study of blood T cell repertoires in COVID-19. Sequenced by immunoSEQ multiplex PCR; TCRdb stores in-frame clones only, minus some. This table has hundreds of thousands of clones, about 79% appearing once. The sequenced material came from peripheral blood. These receptors were taken from an older man with acute or convalescent COVID-19. CDR3s include the opening cysteine and the closing phenylalanine or tryptophan. The D gene is left open where the match is weak. Rows give clone size only sometimes, using once, few, many, or a class for an expanded clone.

length	V	D	size	J	CDR3	DNA
14	TRBV3-1/TRBV3-2	TRBD2	.	TRBJ2-7	CASSQELAGVEQYF	TGTGCCAGCAGCCAAGAGCTAGCGGGGGTTGAGCAGTACTTC
13	TRBV12-3/TRBV12-4	TRBD2	few	TRBJ2-1	CASTTAGGGEQFF	TGTGCCAGCACCACGGCGGGGGGCGGTGAGCAGTTCTTC
15	TRBV19	.	.	TRBJ2-7	CASRWGRTGAYEQYF	TGTGCCAGTAGATGGGGGCGGACGGGCGCCTACGAGCAGTACTTC
14	TRBV12-5	.	.	TRBJ2-1	CASGWGDRYNEQFF	TGTGCTAGTGGTTGGGGGGACAGATACAATGAGCAGTTCTTC
15	TRBV19	TRBD1	.	TRBJ1-5	CASSIRDRGNQPQHF	TGTGCCAGTAGTATTAGGGACAGGGGAAATCAGCCCCAGCATTTT
19	TRBV10-3	.	once	TRBJ2-2	CAISEKILRGNGSTGELFF	TGTGCCATCAGTGAGAAGATACTTCGCGGGAACGGGAGCACCGGGGAGCTGTTTTTT
14	TRBV6-5	TRBD1	.	TRBJ1-5	CASRTGGWGQPQHF	TGTGCCAGCAGAACAGGGGGCTGGGGTCAGCCCCAGCATTTT
16	TRBV28	.	.	TRBJ2-3	CASSPPAGLGTDTQYF	TGTGCCAGCAGTCCACCGGCAGGGTTGGGCACAGATACGCAGTATTTT
15	TRBV2	TRBD1	.	TRBJ2-2	CASSGQGANTGELFF	TGTGCCAGCAGTGGCCAGGGGGCGAACACCGGGGAGCTGTTTTTT
16	TRBV19	.	.	TRBJ1-5	CASRDHGTVAPQPQHF	TGTGCCAGTAGAGATCATGGAACAGTGGCGCCTCAGCCCCAGCATTTT
15	TRBV6-5	.	.	TRBJ1-5	CASSRGGRRNQPQHF	TGTGCCAGCAGTAGGGGGGGGCGGCGAAATCAGCCCCAGCATTTT
14	TRBV21-1	.	few	TRBJ2-7	CASPFQGRTYEQYF	TGTGCCAGTCCATTCCAGGGGCGTACCTACGAGCAGTACTTC
15	TRBV5-5	.	.	TRBJ1-2	CASSFPGRGEYGYTF	TGTGCCAGCAGCTTCCCGGGCAGGGGAGAATATGGCTACACCTTC
16	TRBV5-4	.	.	TRBJ1-6	CASSSRRTSYNSPLHF	TGTGCCAGCAGCTCGCGGCGAACCTCCTATAATTCACCCCTCCACTTT
16	TRBV29-1	TRBD1	.	TRBJ1-1	CSVDGTGGLGSTEAFF	TGCAGCGTGGATGGGACAGGGGGCTTAGGGAGCACTGAAGCTTTCTTT
16	TRBV15	.	.	TRBJ1-3	CATSRRQQISGNTIYF	TGTGCCACCAGCAGAAGACAGCAAATCTCTGGAAACACCATATATTTT
15	TRBV18	.	.	TRBJ2-7	CASSLPGQRSYEQYF	TGTGCCAGCTCACTACCGGGACAAAGAAGCTACGAGCAGTACTTC
14	TRBV30	.	.	TRBJ2-1	CAWSVRGTYNEQFF	TGTGCCTGGAGTGTACGGGGGACCTACAATGAGCAGTTCTTC
14	TRBV15	.	once	TRBJ1-2	CATSRDLTDYGYTF	TGTGCCACCAGCAGAGATCTGACAGACTATGGCTACACCTTC
15	TRBV4-1	TRBD2	.	TRBJ2-7	CASSQDSLAGTEQYF	TGCGCCAGCAGCCAAGATAGCCTAGCGGGAACCGAGCAGTACTTC
15	TRBV28	TRBD1	.	TRBJ2-2	CASSVDRAGTGELFF	TGTGCCAGCAGTGTTGACAGGGCTGGGACCGGGGAGCTGTTTTTT
14	TRBV11-2	.	few	TRBJ2-7	CASSLVGEIGEQYF	TGTGCCAGCAGCTTAGTAGGGGAAATCGGCGAGCAGTACTTC
13	TRBV5-1	.	.	TRBJ1-6	CASSLERHSPLHF	TGCGCCAGCAGCTTGGAGAGGCATTCACCCCTCCACTTT
13	TRBV5-1	.	once	TRBJ1-2	CASSLEQAYGYTF	TGCGCCAGCAGCTTGGAACAGGCCTATGGCTACACCTTC
15	TRBV4-1	TRBD1	.	TRBJ1-5	CASSQERGPNQPQHF	TGCGCCAGCAGCCAAGAAAGGGGGCCTAATCAGCCCCAGCATTTT
17	TRBV4-1	.	.	TRBJ2-1	CASSQTSGPGSYNEQFF	TGCGCCAGCAGCCAAACTTCAGGGCCGGGCTCCTACAATGAGCAGTTCTTC
12	TRBV5-1	.	.	TRBJ1-4	CASRVSNEKLFF	TGCGCCAGCAGAGTCAGTAATGAAAAACTGTTTTTT
15	TRBV7-2	TRBD2	.	TRBJ2-5	CASSQTSVARETQYF	TGTGCCAGCAGCCAGACTAGCGTCGCGAGAGAGACCCAGTACTTC
17	TRBV7-9	TRBD2	few	TRBJ2-2	CASNPSLAGGNTGELFF	TGTGCCAGCAACCCTTCACTAGCGGGGGGTAACACCGGGGAGCTGTTTTTT
13	TRBV5-6	.	.	TRBJ1-5	CASSLRAGGPQHF	TGTGCCAGCAGCTTGAGGGCGGGGGGGCCCCAGCATTTT
15	TRBV15	TRBD1	.	TRBJ1-1	CATSGHYRGGTEAFF	TGTGCCACCAGCGGCCATTACAGGGGGGGGACTGAAGCTTTCTTT
17	TRBV5-1	TRBD1	.	TRBJ1-4	CASSSVPGQSSNEKLFF	TGCGCCAGCAGCTCTGTACCGGGACAGAGTAGTAATGAAAAACTGTTTTTT
15	TRBV30	.	.	TRBJ1-2	CAWSEGGVLPYGYTF	TGTGCCTGGAGTGAAGGAGGAGTACTCCCCTATGGCTACACCTTC
15	TRBV19	TRBD1	once	TRBJ1-5	CASSIGQGVGQPQHF	TGTGCCAGTAGTATAGGACAGGGAGTAGGACAGCCCCAGCATTTT
15	TRBV11-3	.	.	TRBJ2-1	CASSLGGNSYNEQFF	TGTGCCAGCAGCTTAGGAGGTAACTCCTACAATGAGCAGTTCTTC
15	TRBV5-1	TRBD1	once	TRBJ1-5	CASSPQGAPGQPQHF	TGCGCCAGCAGCCCCCAGGGGGCCCCAGGTCAGCCCCAGCATTTT
15	TRBV5-1	TRBD1	.	TRBJ1-1	CASSGSRGRRTEAFF	TGCGCCAGCAGCGGGTCCAGGGGGCGAAGGACTGAAGCTTTCTTT
13	TRBV21-1	.	.	TRBJ2-2	CASSKAALGGLFF	TGTGCCAGCAGCAAAGCTGCCCTCGGGGGGCTGTTTTTT
15	TRBV5-1	TRBD1	.	TRBJ2-1	CASSKGQGSYNEQFF	TGCGCCAGCAGCAAGGGACAGGGCTCCTACAATGAGCAGTTCTTC
14	TRBV7-9	.	.	TRBJ1-4	CASSSRGGIEKLFF	TGTGCCAGCAGCTCCCGGGGAGGGATCGAAAAACTGTTTTTT
15	TRBV13	.	.	TRBJ1-3	CASSLGGGSGNTIYF	TGTGCCAGCAGCTTAGGGGGGGGCTCTGGAAACACCATATATTTT
13	TRBV7-3	.	.	TRBJ2-7	CASSLQQRAEQYF	TGTGCCAGCAGCTTACAACAGAGGGCGGAGCAGTACTTC
13	TRBV5-1	TRBD1	few	TRBJ1-2	CASTRDRGTGYTF	TGCGCCAGCACCCGGGACAGGGGCACTGGCTACACCTTC
14	TRBV11-2	TRBD2	.	TRBJ2-7	CASTEGGPSYEQYF	TGTGCCAGCACCGAGGGAGGGCCCTCCTACGAGCAGTACTTC
14	TRBV24-1	.	.	TRBJ2-3	CATDRGIGTDTQYF	TGTGCCACCGATCGGGGGATCGGCACAGATACGCAGTATTTT
14	TRBV5-4	.	once	TRBJ1-6	CASKIQGGNSPLHF	TGTGCCAGCAAGATACAGGGAGGGAATTCACCCCTCCACTTT
16	TRBV19	TRBD2	.	TRBJ2-3	CASSIRSSGATDTQYF	TGTGCCAGTAGTATTAGGAGTAGCGGGGCCACAGATACGCAGTATTTT
15	TRBV5-4	TRBD2	.	TRBJ2-1	CASSFLSSGANEQFF	TGTGCCAGCAGCTTCCTAAGTAGCGGGGCGAATGAGCAGTTCTTC
15	TRBV30	.	.	TRBJ1-4	CAWSVRAGGNEKLFF	TGTGCCTGGAGTGTACGAGCAGGAGGTAATGAAAAACTGTTTTTT
15	TRBV3-1/TRBV3-2	TRBD1	.	TRBJ1-2	CASSQTDRASYGYTF	TGTGCCAGCAGCCAAACGGACAGGGCCAGCTATGGCTACACCTTC
15	TRBV5-4	TRBD2	.	TRBJ2-7	CASSLDLAGLYEQYF	TGTGCCAGCAGCTTGGATCTAGCGGGGTTGTACGAGCAGTACTTC
20	TRBV12-5	TRBD2	.	TRBJ2-1	CASGRSRDYRPREGDNEQFF	TGTGCTAGTGGCAGATCCCGGGACTATCGCCCTAGGGAGGGTGACAATGAGCAGTTCTTC
16	TRBV6-1	.	.	TRBJ1-2	CASSEVRRQANYGYTF	TGTGCCAGCAGTGAAGTGAGGAGGCAGGCTAACTATGGCTACACCTTC
14	TRBV28	.	.	TRBJ1-3	CASVGQPSGNTIYF	TGTGCCAGCGTCGGACAGCCCTCTGGAAACACCATATATTTT
14	TRBV20-1	.	.	TRBJ1-3	CSASVGVSGNTIYF	TGCAGTGCTAGTGTCGGGGTCTCTGGAAACACCATATATTTT
14	TRBV5-1	TRBD1	once	TRBJ1-2	CASSLGGGLYGYTF	TGCGCCAGCAGCTTGGGAGGGGGCCTCTATGGCTACACCTTC
16	TRBV28	TRBD1	.	TRBJ2-4	CASSLYWGQGANIQYF	TGTGCCAGCAGTTTATATTGGGGACAGGGAGCAAACATTCAGTACTTC
12	TRBV2	.	.	TRBJ2-7	CASSQDRGEQYF	TGTGCCAGCAGCCAAGACCGGGGCGAGCAGTACTTC